This T cell receptor (beta chain) was documented in a study of T cell changes during pregnancy in multiple sclerosis. Repertoires were generated with immunoSEQ multiplex PCR, while TCRdb's copy carries only in-frame clones and drops some. The table records about 38,000 clones, roughly 91% of them present only once. Sequenced here: CD8+ T cells from peripheral blood mononuclear cells, sampled in the second trimester of pregnancy. The TCR was taken from a female donor with multiple sclerosis, enrolled in a pregnancy study.

In nucleotides, the CDR3 is TGTGCCAGCAGCTTCACTAGCGGGGGGGCAGATACGCAGTATTTT. Translated: CASSFTSGGADTQYF. V is TRBV7-9 and J is TRBJ2-3; 13 nucleotides align to TRBD2. CDR3 length equals 15 residues. Germline assignment: CDR1 SEHNR and CDR2 FQNEAQ (reference sequence). Trimming removed 3 bases from V and 4 bases from J; junction bases left unmatched: 1.